The 5 T cell receptor beta chains below come from one sample, sequenced in a study of shared clonotypes between healthy human individuals. Assay: immunoSEQ multiplex PCR; the TCRdb copy retains only in-frame clones and omits some. The sample shows around 640,000 clones, 90% to 97% of them seen only once. As defined, naive CD8 cells were CD45RO-negative and positively selected for CCR7, with terminally differentiated effector memory CD45RA+ cells excluded. The sample taken for sequencing was naive CD8+ T cells sorted from blood. These receptors were taken from a woman in her thirties in good health.

The V and J genes are TRBV19 and TRBJ1-5; the D gene is possibly TRBD1 (5 bases). V lost 1 base and J lost 0, with 10 bases in between. The CDR3 is 16 residues long. Germline CDR1 is LNHDA and CDR2 is SQIVND (reference sequence). The CDR3 nucleotides are TGTGCCAGTAGTATAGGGGCAGGGCCTAGCAATCAGCCCCAGCATTTT. Its protein product is CASSIGAGPSNQPQHF. Filled out from reference TRBV19 and TRBJ1-5, the complete variable domain reads DGGITQSPKYLFRKEGQNVTLSCEQNLNHDAMYWYRQDPGQGLRLIYYSQIVNDFQKGDIAEGYSVSREKKESFPLTVTSAQKNPTAFYLCASSIGAGPSNQPQHFGDGTRLSIL.

This chain uses TRBV19 with TRBJ1-4, with D uncertain. This CDR3 spans 16 amino acids. Trimming took off 6 bases at V and 3 bases at J, with 17 bases between the two ends. Germline loops: CDR1 LNHDA, CDR2 SQIVND (reference sequence). CDR3 coding DNA: TGTGCCAGTAGAATGGACGGTTTGGCGGCTAATGAAAAACTGTTTTTT. The encoded protein is CASRMDGLAANEKLFF.

The gene calls are TRBV6-1 and TRBJ1-4; D unresolved. The germline V and J ends were trimmed by 5 bases and 0 bases, with 7 bases remaining between them. CDR1 MNHNS and CDR2 SASEGT come from the germline V gene. This CDR3 region has 14 residues. Here the CDR3 DNA reads TGTGCCAGCAGTCCGTCTGCAACTAATGAAAAACTGTTTTTT. Amino acids: CASSPSATNEKLFF.

The genes are TRBV6-5 and TRBJ2-7; weak D call: TRBD2 (6 bases). Per the germline V gene, CDR1 is MNHEY and CDR2 is SVGAGI. V was shortened by 0 bases and J by 9 bases, with 12 bases between the two germline ends. There are 13 residues in the CDR3. The CDR3 bases are TGTGCCAGCAGTTACTCGGAGGGAGAGGGGCAGTACTTC. Its protein is CASSYSEGEGQYF.

The count of this clone is one. The chain has TRBV15 and TRBJ2-7; no clear D gene. This CDR3 is 15 amino acids long. V lost 0 bases and J lost 0, with 9 bases in between. CDR1 LNHNV and CDR2 YYDKDF come from the germline V gene (reference sequence). CDR3: CATSRDLLSSYEQYF. Here the CDR3 DNA reads TGTGCCACCAGCAGAGACTTATTAAGCTCCTACGAGCAGTACTTC.